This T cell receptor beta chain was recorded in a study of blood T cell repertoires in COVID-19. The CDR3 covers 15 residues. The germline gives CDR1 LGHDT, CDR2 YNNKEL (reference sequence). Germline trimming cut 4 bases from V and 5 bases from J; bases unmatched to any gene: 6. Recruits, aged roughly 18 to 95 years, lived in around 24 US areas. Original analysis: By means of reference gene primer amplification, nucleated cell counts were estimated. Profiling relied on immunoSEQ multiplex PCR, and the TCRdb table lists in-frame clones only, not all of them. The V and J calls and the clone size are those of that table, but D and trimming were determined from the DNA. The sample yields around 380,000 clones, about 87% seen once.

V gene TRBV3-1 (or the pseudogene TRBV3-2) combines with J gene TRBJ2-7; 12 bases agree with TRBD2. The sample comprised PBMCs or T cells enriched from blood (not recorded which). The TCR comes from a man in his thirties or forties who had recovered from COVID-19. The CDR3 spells CASSPQLAGGDEQYF. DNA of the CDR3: TGTGCCAGCAGCCCGCAACTAGCGGGGGGCGACGAGCAGTACTTC.